The entry that follows covers one T cell receptor (beta chain) sequence. This sample is part of a study of shared clonotypes between healthy human individuals. Overall study context: The plates for each donor numbered three CD4 naive, three CD4 memory, two CD8 naive and one CD8 memory.

V shed 0 bases and J shed 4 bases, with 18 bases lying between them. Germline V lookup: CDR1 LGHNT, CDR2 FRNRAP. CDR3 length equals 17 residues. Sequencing was performed with immunoSEQ multiplex PCR; in TCRdb, only in-frame clones are kept and a portion is missing. Among roughly 660,000 clones listed, roughly 88% were seen once. The chain links TRBV12-5 to TRBJ2-5, with a possible D match to TRBD2 (6 bases). This sequence was found in a man younger than 30 in good health. Some clones in this sample may be carry-over from other donors' samples. The sample taken for sequencing was memory CD8+ T cells from PBMCs. Sample subset: CD45RO+ cells pooled with CCR7-negative TemRA cells. Here the CDR3 reads CASGLVETGRRGETQYF. CDR3 DNA sequence: TGTGCTAGTGGTTTGGTAGAGACGGGTCGGAGGGGAGAGACCCAGTACTTC.